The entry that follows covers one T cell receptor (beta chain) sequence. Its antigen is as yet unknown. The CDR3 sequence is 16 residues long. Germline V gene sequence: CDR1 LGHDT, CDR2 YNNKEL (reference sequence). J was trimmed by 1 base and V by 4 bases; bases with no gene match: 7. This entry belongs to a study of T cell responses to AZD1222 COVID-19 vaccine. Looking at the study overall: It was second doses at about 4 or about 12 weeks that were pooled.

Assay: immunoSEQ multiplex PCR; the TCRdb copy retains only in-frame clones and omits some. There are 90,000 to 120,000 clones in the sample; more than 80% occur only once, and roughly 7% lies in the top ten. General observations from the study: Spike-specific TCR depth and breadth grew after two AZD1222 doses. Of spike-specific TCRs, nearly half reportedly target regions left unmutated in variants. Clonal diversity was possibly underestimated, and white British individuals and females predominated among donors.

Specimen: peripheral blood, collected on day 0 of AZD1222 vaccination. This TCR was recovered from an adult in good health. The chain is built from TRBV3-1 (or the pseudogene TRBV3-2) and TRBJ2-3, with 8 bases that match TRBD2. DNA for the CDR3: TGTGCCAGCAGCCCCACCGGGACTAGGGGCACAGATACGCAGTATTTT. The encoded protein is CASSPTGTRGTDTQYF.